This T cell receptor (beta chain) was obtained from a study of T cell responses to AZD1222 COVID-19 vaccine. Study results and caveats: Dominant at 160-218 and 743-854, vaccine-associated CD4 TCRs also spanned spike.

The CDR3 has 14 residues. Germline V gives CDR1 MNHEY, CDR2 SVGAGI. V was clipped by 6 bases and J by 5 bases; unmatched bases: 9. Profiled with immunoSEQ multiplex PCR; TCRdb holds only in-frame clones, not every one. The sample shows 140,000 or so clones, about 91% of them seen only once. Turning to this clone: What it recognizes is unknown.

This TCR came from an adult in good health. This rearrangement joins TRBV6-5 to TRBJ1-1; 7 positions agree with TRBD1. The sequencing here drew on peripheral blood, taken on day 0 of AZD1222 vaccination. The CDR3 sequence: CASSLRQGWTEAFF. In nucleotides, the CDR3 is TGTGCCAGCAGCCTAAGACAGGGTTGGACTGAAGCTTTCTTT.